These 29 T cell receptor beta chains originate from one sample sequenced in a study of cytomegalovirus exposure and HLA in healthy donors. 60 Vbeta and 13 Jbeta primers were used in PCR. Sequenced by immunoSEQ multiplex PCR; TCRdb stores in-frame clones only, minus some. The sample gives about 76,000 clones, around 73% of which show up once; roughly 8.9% is in the top ten. The sample was PBMCs. The source of these receptors is a woman aged 40 to 50 in good health and CMV-seropositive.

This clone occurred once. J is TRBJ1-3 and V is TRBV28; no clear D. This CDR3 spans 14 amino acids. CDR1 is MDHEN, CDR2 SYDVKM, per germline. Trimming removed 7 bases at V and 0 bases at J, with 10 bases between. CDR3 coding DNA: TGTGCCAGCACCCTGCAACTCTCTGGAAACACCATATATTTT. Protein product: CASTLQLSGNTIYF.

This clone was seen more than once but under ten times. This rearrangement joins TRBV7-9 to TRBJ1-2, with TRBD1 identical over 10 bases. The J segment lost 7 bases and the V segment lost 5 bases, leaving 7 bases of the junction unmatched. Germline V gives CDR1 SEHNR, CDR2 FQNEAQ (reference sequence). The CDR3 covers 14 residues. The CDR3 sequence: CASSAGQGWVGYTF. The CDR3 coding sequence is TGTGCCAGCAGCGCGGGACAGGGGTGGGTTGGCTACACCTTC.

Points on this clone: One end of the junction fails to match germline, which may point to a read error. The chain carries TRBV5-1 and TRBJ2-4; weak D call: TRBD1 (6 bases). The CDR3 is 9 amino acids. CDR1 is SGHRS and CDR2 is YFSETQ in the germline V gene. The DNA for the CDR3 is TGCGCCAGCAGCTTGGAAGGACAGTTC. It translates to CASSLEGQF.

V usage is TRBV7-9 and J usage is TRBJ2-2, with 12 nucleotides matching TRBD2. V lost 5 bases and J lost 3; bases outside the gene matches: 4. Germline CDR1 and CDR2: SEHNR and FQNEAQ (reference sequence). This CDR3 contains 16 residues. The CDR3 bases are TGTGCCAGCAGCAGTGGGACTAGCGGGTACACCGGGGAGCTGTTTTTT. Translated: CASSSGTSGYTGELFF.

This clone turned up a few times. The genes are TRBV4-3 and TRBJ2-1; 9 nucleotides align to TRBD2. From germline, CDR1 is LGHNA and CDR2 YSLEER. The J segment lost 1 base and the V segment lost 0 bases, leaving 1 base of the junction unmatched. This CDR3 is built from 16 residues. CDR3 protein: CASSQDLAGSYNEQFF. CDR3 bases: TGCGCCAGCAGCCAAGACCTAGCGGGGTCCTACAATGAGCAGTTCTTC.

The V call is TRBV6-1, the J call TRBJ1-3; TRBD1 aligns across 7 bases. Germline values: CDR1 MNHNS, CDR2 SASEGT. The V gene end was trimmed by 6 bases and the J gene end by 0 bases; junction bases not matched to a gene: 5. This CDR3 is 15 amino acids long. The CDR3 DNA reads TGTGCCAGCAGACCGGGACAGAGCTCTGGAAACACCATATATTTT. Translated, it gives CASRPGQSSGNTIYF.

This clone was found a few times. This chain uses TRBV15 with TRBJ1-5; the D is unclear. The germline V gene has CDR1 LNHNV and CDR2 YYDKDF (reference sequence). V was pared by 1 base and J by 0 bases, with 10 bases between. CDR3 size: 16 residues. CDR3 bases: TGTGCCACCAGCAGAGGAGGGAGGGATAGCAATCAGCCCCAGCATTTT. It codes for CATSRGGRDSNQPQHF. Looking up the rest from reference TRBV15 and TRBJ1-5 gives the full variable domain: DAMVIQNPRYQVTQFGKPVTLSCSQTLNHNVMYWYQQKSSQAPKLLFHYYDKDFNNEADTPDNFQSRRPNTSFCFLDIRSPGLGDTAMYLCATSRGGRDSNQPQHFGDGTRLSIL.

This clone appeared once. This rearrangement joins TRBV6-5 to TRBJ1-5; a weak D match, TRBD1 (6 bases). Looked up from germline, CDR1 is MNHEY and CDR2 is SVGAGI. V lost 5 bases to trimming and J lost 4 bases, with 9 bases between them. The CDR3 is made up of 13 amino acids. The CDR3 DNA sequence: TGTGCCAGCAGTAAGGACAGTAATCAGCCCCAGCATTTT. It encodes CASSKDSNQPQHF.

The chain employs TRBV18 and TRBJ2-2, with TRBD1 identical over 10 bases. V shed 5 bases, J shed 3 bases, and the junction held 9 bases outside the gene matches. The CDR3 runs 17 residues. CDR1 and CDR2 (germline): KGHSH, LQKENI. CDR3 in DNA: TGTGCCAGCTCAATCTCCCGACAGGGGGCGGACACCGGGGAGCTGTTTTTT. This sequence encodes CASSISRQGADTGELFF. Supplemented by reference TRBV18 and TRBJ2-2, the full variable domain reads NAGVMQNPRHLVRRRGQEARLRCSPMKGHSHVYWYRQLPEEGLKFMVYLQKENIIDESGMPKERFSAEFPKEGPSILRIQQVVRGDSAAYFCASSISRQGADTGELFFGEGSRLTVL.

This chain connects TRBV28 to TRBJ1-2, with TRBD1 matching over 7 bases. V lost 3 bases and J lost 2; bases outside the gene matches: 3. CDR1 and CDR2 (germline): MDHEN, SYDVKM. The CDR3 is made up of 14 amino acids. This CDR3 reads CASSFSGGNYGYTF. The CDR3 bases are TGTGCCAGCAGTTTTTCAGGGGGGAACTATGGCTACACCTTC.

This rearrangement joins TRBV6-1 to TRBJ1-1; D is ambiguous. Germline values: CDR1 MNHNS, CDR2 SASEGT. V lost 0 bases, J lost 0 bases, and 11 bases lay in between. The CDR3 length is 16 residues. The CDR3 nucleotides read TGTGCCAGCAGTGAAGCGGGCAAAATCTTGAACACTGAAGCTTTCTTT. Protein sequence: CASSEAGKILNTEAFF.

The chain carries TRBV14 and TRBJ1-1; 7 nucleotides match TRBD1. The CDR3 has 12 amino acids. Trimming at V came to 2 bases and at J to 6 bases, leaving 0 bases not matched to a gene. Germline lookup yields CDR1 SGHDN and CDR2 FVKESK. CDR3 in amino acids: CASSQQGAEAFF. The CDR3 DNA sequence: TGTGCCAGCAGCCAACAGGGGGCTGAAGCTTTCTTT.

V gene TRBV11-2 combines with J gene TRBJ2-1; D possibly corresponds to TRBD1 (6 bases). The CDR3 loop spans 17 amino acids. The V and J ends lost 4 bases and 0 bases respectively, with 16 bases between them. Germline V gene sequence: CDR1 SGHAT, CDR2 FQNNGV. The CDR3 reads CASSSRGIRGSYNEQFF. CDR3 in DNA: TGTGCCAGCAGCTCCAGGGGTATCAGGGGCTCCTACAATGAGCAGTTCTTC. The whole variable domain, remainder taken from reference TRBV11-2 and TRBJ2-1, is EAGVAQSPRYKIIEKRQSVAFWCNPISGHATLYWYQQILGQGPKLLIQFQNNGVVDDSQLPKDRFSAERLKGVDSTLKIQPAKLEDSAVYLCASSSRGIRGSYNEQFFGPGTRLTVL.

V and J are TRBV9 and TRBJ1-6; 8 nucleotides line up with TRBD1. Germline CDR1 SGDLS, CDR2 YYNGEE. This CDR3 spans 15 amino acids. V trimming: 1 base; J trimming: 8 bases; junction bases outside the gene matches: 5. The CDR3 DNA follows: TGTGCCAGCAGCGTACAGGGGGCGATGGATTCACCCCTCCACTTT. Translated: CASSVQGAMDSPLHF. The whole variable domain, filled in from reference TRBV9 and TRBJ1-6, reads DSGVTQTPKHLITATGQRVTLRCSPRSGDLSVYWYQQSLDQGLQFLIQYYNGEERAKGNILERFSAQQFPDLHSELNLSSLELGDSALYFCASSVQGAMDSPLHFGNGTRLTVT.

The J gene is TRBJ2-7, the V gene TRBV5-4, with TRBD1 as a possible D gene (5 bases). Germline V gene data show CDR1 as SGHNT and CDR2 as YYREEE (reference sequence). Trimming shortened V by 0 bases and J by 5 bases, and 6 bases separated the two germline ends. The CDR3 covers 12 residues. CDR3 loop: CASSLGRDEQYF. CDR3 nucleotide sequence: TGTGCCAGCAGCTTGGGCAGGGACGAGCAGTACTTC.

The rearrangement joins TRBV15 to TRBJ2-5; D is unresolved. The CDR3 has 15 residues. Germline lookup yields CDR1 LNHNV and CDR2 YYDKDF (reference sequence). The germline V and J ends were trimmed by 1 base and 3 bases, with 12 bases remaining between them. This CDR3 reads CATSRAARIEETQYF. The CDR3 DNA sequence: TGTGCCACCAGCAGAGCTGCGAGGATAGAAGAGACCCAGTACTTC.

This clone was recorded a few times. The chain couples TRBV19 to TRBJ2-5; D is possibly TRBD2 (6 bases). The CDR3 spans 13 residues. Germline loops: CDR1 LNHDA, CDR2 SQIVND (reference sequence). Trimming took 7 bases from V and 1 from J, leaving 10 bases between them. CDR3 sequence reads: CASNRGTQETQYF. The CDR3 DNA reads TGTGCCAGTAACCGGGGGACCCAAGAGACCCAGTACTTC.

The genes are TRBV6-6 and TRBJ1-2; D possibly corresponds to TRBD1 (6 bases). V dropped 7 bases and J dropped 5 bases, with 14 bases sitting between them. From germline, CDR1 is MNHNY and CDR2 SVGAGI (reference sequence). The CDR3 loop spans 13 amino acids. The CDR3: CASTEQGTYGYTF. CDR3 bases: TGTGCCAGCACTGAACAGGGTACTTATGGCTACACCTTC.

This clone appeared once. The CDR3 coding sequence is TGTGCCAGCAGTTTTCAGGGATCTGGCTACACCTTC. Translated: CASSFQGSGYTF. The chain carries TRBV27 and TRBJ1-2, with D perhaps TRBD1 (5 bases). CDR1 and CDR2 from the germline V gene are MNHEY and SMNVEV (reference sequence). V lost 3 bases, J lost 7 bases, and 9 bases lay in between. CDR3 length: 12 amino acids.

The chain couples TRBV19 to TRBJ2-5; 7 bases fit TRBD1. Trimming removed 3 bases from V and 5 bases from J; junction bases left unmatched: 3. CDR3 length: 13 residues. Germline V gene lookup returns CDR1 LNHDA and CDR2 SQIVND (reference sequence). The CDR3 is CASSITRGETQYF. The CDR3 DNA reads as TGTGCCAGTAGTATCACCAGGGGGGAGACCCAGTACTTC.

DNA of the CDR3: TGTGCCAGCAGTGCACCGGGACAGGGGGTTCTGGGCCACACCTTC. Encoded protein: CASSAPGQGVLGHTF. The V call is TRBV28, the J call TRBJ1-2; 11 bases line up with TRBD1. With V trimmed by 5 bases and J by 12 bases, 14 bases remained unmatched. Germline CDR1 is MDHEN and CDR2 is SYDVKM. The CDR3 contains 15 residues.

V gene TRBV7-3 combines with J gene TRBJ1-2, with D possibly TRBD1 on 5 matching bases. Germline-derived CDR1 and CDR2 are SGHTA and FQGTGA. V was clipped by 2 bases and J by 2 bases, with 6 bases between them. The CDR3 is 13 amino acids. DNA for the CDR3: TGTGCCAGCAGCTTACGACAGAACTATGGCTACACCTTC. This translates into CASSLRQNYGYTF.

There are a few counts of this clone. This rearrangement joins TRBV19 to TRBJ2-5, with 8 bases that match TRBD1. The ends lost 3 bases at V and 0 bases at J; junction bases unmatched: 3. Per the germline V gene, CDR1 is LNHDA and CDR2 is SQIVND (reference sequence). This CDR3 comprises 15 residues. The CDR3 here is CASSIQGANQETQYF. DNA of the CDR3: TGTGCCAGTAGTATTCAGGGGGCTAACCAAGAGACCCAGTACTTC.

The rearrangement joins TRBV19 to TRBJ2-7; D might be TRBD2 (6 bases). Trimming took 3 bases from V and 0 from J, leaving 9 bases between them. The CDR3 runs to 14 residues. Germline assignment: CDR1 LNHDA and CDR2 SQIVND (reference sequence). CDR3 in DNA: TGTGCCAGTAGTATTCGGGGACTCTCCTACGAGCAGTACTTC. It specifies CASSIRGLSYEQYF.

This clone was seen only a few times. J is TRBJ1-6 and V is TRBV7-2; TRBD1 matches at 7 bases. This CDR3 contains 14 residues. Trimming at V came to 5 bases and at J to 5 bases, leaving 3 bases not matched to a gene. Germline lookup yields CDR1 SGHTA and CDR2 FQGNSA. DNA for the CDR3: TGTGCCAGCAGCCTCCAGGGGGATAATTCACCCCTCCACTTT. It codes for CASSLQGDNSPLHF.

V usage is TRBV7-2 and J usage is TRBJ2-1; a weak D match, TRBD1 (5 bases). V was clipped by 1 base and J by 0 bases, with 7 bases between them. The CDR3 spans 15 residues. Germline CDR1 SGHTA, CDR2 FQGNSA. The CDR3 region is CASSLETDSYNEQFF. CDR3 nucleotide sequence: TGTGCCAGCAGCTTAGAGACAGACTCCTACAATGAGCAGTTCTTC. The whole variable domain, remainder taken from reference TRBV7-2 and TRBJ2-1, is GAGVSQSPSNKVTEKGKDVELRCDPISGHTALYWYRQSLGQGLEFLIYFQGNSAPDKSGLPSDRFSAERTGGSVSTLTIQRTQQEDSAVYLCASSLETDSYNEQFFGPGTRLTVL.

CDR3 sequence reads: CASSLGPYYSGNTIYF. The CDR3 DNA sequence: TGCGCCAGCAGTCTGGGTCCGTACTACTCTGGAAACACCATATATTTT. The V and J genes are TRBV5-1 and TRBJ1-3; no clear D. Germline V gene data show CDR1 as SGHRS and CDR2 as YFSETQ. The V and J ends lost 5 bases and 0 bases respectively, with 15 bases between them. The CDR3 contains 16 residues.

CDR3 coding DNA: TGTGCCAGCAGCTTAGCCCAGGGAAACACCGGGGAGCTGTTTTTT. Residues: CASSLAQGNTGELFF. The chain carries TRBV7-2 and TRBJ2-2; a possible D gene is TRBD1 (5 bases). The germline V gene encodes CDR1 SGHTA and CDR2 FQGNSA. V lost 0 bases and J lost 2, with 7 bases in between. The CDR3 length is 15 residues.

This clone was seen a few times. This chain connects TRBV7-6 to TRBJ2-2; 11 positions match TRBD1. The germline CDR1 and CDR2 sequences are SGHVS and FNYEAQ. CDR3 length: 15 amino acids. The J segment lost 6 bases and the V segment lost 3 bases, leaving 3 bases of the junction unmatched. CDR3 protein: CASSLGQGGPGELFF. In DNA, the CDR3 is TGTGCCAGCAGCTTGGGACAGGGGGGTCCCGGGGAGCTGTTTTTT.